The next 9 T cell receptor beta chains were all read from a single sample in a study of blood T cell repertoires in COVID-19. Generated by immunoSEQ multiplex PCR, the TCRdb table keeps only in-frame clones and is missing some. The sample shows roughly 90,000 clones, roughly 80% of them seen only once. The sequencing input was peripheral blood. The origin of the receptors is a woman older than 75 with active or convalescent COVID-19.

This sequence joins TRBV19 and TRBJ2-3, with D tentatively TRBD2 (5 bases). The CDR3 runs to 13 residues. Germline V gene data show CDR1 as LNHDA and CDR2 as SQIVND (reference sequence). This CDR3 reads CAAMSGGTDTQYF. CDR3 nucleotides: TGTGCTGCAATGAGCGGAGGCACAGATACGCAGTATTTT.

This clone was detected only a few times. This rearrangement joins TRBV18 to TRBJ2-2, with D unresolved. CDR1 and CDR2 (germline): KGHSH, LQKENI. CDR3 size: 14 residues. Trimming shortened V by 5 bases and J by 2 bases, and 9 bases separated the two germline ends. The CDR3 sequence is CASSITDNTGELFF. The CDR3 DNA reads TGTGCCAGCTCAATAACAGATAACACCGGGGAGCTGTTTTTT.

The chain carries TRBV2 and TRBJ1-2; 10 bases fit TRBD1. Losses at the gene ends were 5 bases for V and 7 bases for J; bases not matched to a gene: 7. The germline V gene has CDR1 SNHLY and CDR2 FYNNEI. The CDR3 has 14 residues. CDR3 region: CASSMGQGYSGYTF. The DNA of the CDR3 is TGTGCCAGCAGTATGGGACAGGGGTACTCTGGCTACACCTTC.

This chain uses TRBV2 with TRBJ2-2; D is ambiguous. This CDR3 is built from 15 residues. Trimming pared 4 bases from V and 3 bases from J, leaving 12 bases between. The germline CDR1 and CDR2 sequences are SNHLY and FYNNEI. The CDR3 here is CASSALSRDTGELFF. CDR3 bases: TGTGCCAGCAGTGCTTTAAGCCGGGACACCGGGGAGCTGTTTTTT. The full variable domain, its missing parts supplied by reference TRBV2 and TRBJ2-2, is EPEVTQTPSHQVTQMGQEVILRCVPISNHLYFYWYRQILGQKVEFLVSFYNNEISEKSEIFDDQFSVERPDGSNFTLKIRSTKLEDSAMYFCASSALSRDTGELFFGEGSRLTVL.

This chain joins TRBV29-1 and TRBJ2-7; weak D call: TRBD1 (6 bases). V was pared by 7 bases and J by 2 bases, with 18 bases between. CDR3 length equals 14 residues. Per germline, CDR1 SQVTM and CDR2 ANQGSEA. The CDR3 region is CSAQVVRGTYEQYF. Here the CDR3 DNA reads TGCAGCGCACAAGTGGTCAGGGGAACCTACGAGCAGTACTTC.

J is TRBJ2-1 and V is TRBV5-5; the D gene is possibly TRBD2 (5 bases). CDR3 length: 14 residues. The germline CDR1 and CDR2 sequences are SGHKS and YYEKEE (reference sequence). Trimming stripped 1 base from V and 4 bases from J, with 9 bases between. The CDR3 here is CASSLLGLYNEQFF. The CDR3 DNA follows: TGTGCCAGCAGCTTGTTAGGACTTTACAATGAGCAGTTCTTC.

The DNA for the CDR3 is TGTGCCAGTAGTCCTTGGGGGGGCCGCACAGATACGCAGTATTTT. Amino acids: CASSPWGGRTDTQYF. The chain links TRBV19 to TRBJ2-3; D might be TRBD2 (7 bases). Germline V gene sequence: CDR1 LNHDA, CDR2 SQIVND (reference sequence). V was shortened by 5 bases and J by 1 base, with 13 bases between the two germline ends. The CDR3 has 15 residues.

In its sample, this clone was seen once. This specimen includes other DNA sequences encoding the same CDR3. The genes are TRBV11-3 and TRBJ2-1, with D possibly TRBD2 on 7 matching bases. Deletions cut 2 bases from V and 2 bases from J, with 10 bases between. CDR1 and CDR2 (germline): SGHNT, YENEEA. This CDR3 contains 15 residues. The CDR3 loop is CASSLSGGPYNEQFF. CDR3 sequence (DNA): TGTGCCAGCAGCTTATCCGGGGGGCCCTACAATGAGCAGTTCTTC.

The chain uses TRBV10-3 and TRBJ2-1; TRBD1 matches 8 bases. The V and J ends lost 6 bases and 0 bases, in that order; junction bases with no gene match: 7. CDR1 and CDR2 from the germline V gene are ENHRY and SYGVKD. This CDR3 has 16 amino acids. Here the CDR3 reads CAISDGTGGSYNEQFF. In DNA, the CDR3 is TGTGCCATCAGCGATGGGACAGGAGGCTCCTACAATGAGCAGTTCTTC.